This note documents a single T cell receptor beta chain sequence. These data come from a study of T cells after yellow fever vaccination. TCRdb itself ran the 5' RACE reads through MiXCR, one entry per CDR3 protein. Of more than 110,000 distinct CDR3 sequences in the sample, 6.6% were seen once. This specimen was CD4+ T cells sorted from PBMCs, taken 10 days after the yellow fever booster vaccination. The sequence was obtained from a man between 25 and 39 years old who received the YFV17D yellow fever vaccine.

CDR3 residues: CASSESDRSTDTQYF. In DNA form, the CDR3 reads TGCGCCAGCAGTGAGTCGGACCGTAGCACAGATACGCAGTATTTT. The chain recombines TRBV10-2 with TRBJ2-3; D is undetermined. The germline V gene encodes CDR1 WSHSY and CDR2 SAAADI. V lost 0 bases to trimming and J lost 0 bases, with 7 bases between them. CDR3 length: 15 residues.